Shown below are 10 T cell receptor beta chains from a single sample sequenced in a study of blood T cell repertoires in COVID-19. TCRdb's copy holds only in-frame clones and misses some; the assay was immunoSEQ multiplex PCR. The sample holds 200,000 to 250,000 clones, 85% to 90% seen once. The sample taken for sequencing was PBMCs or T cells enriched from blood (not recorded which). The source is a man aged 50-59 years who had been exposed to COVID-19.

The chain carries TRBV18 and TRBJ2-3; 8 nucleotides match TRBD2. In germline, CDR1 is KGHSH, CDR2 LQKENI. The CDR3 covers 16 residues. With V trimmed by 5 bases and J by 6 bases, 13 bases remained unmatched. CDR3 loop: CASSKSGSIRPDTQYF. Here the CDR3 DNA reads TGTGCCAGCTCAAAAAGCGGGAGTATCCGCCCGGATACGCAGTATTTT.

V usage is TRBV2 and J usage is TRBJ1-4; the D gene is possibly TRBD1 (5 bases). The CDR3 is made up of 12 amino acids. Deletions cut 8 bases from V and 8 bases from J, with 12 bases between. Germline V CDR1 and CDR2: SNHLY, FYNNEI. This chain's CDR3 is CASERGGEKLFF. Written as DNA, the CDR3 is TGTGCCAGCGAAAGGGGAGGAGAAAAACTGTTTTTT.

The chain couples TRBV5-1 to TRBJ1-1; the match to TRBD1 covers 8 bases. This CDR3 contains 14 residues. The ends lost 5 bases at V and 0 bases at J; junction bases unmatched: 3. Germline CDR1 and CDR2: SGHRS and YFSETQ. The DNA of the CDR3 is TGCGCCAGCAGGGGACAGGCGATGAACACTGAAGCTTTCTTT. Residues: CASRGQAMNTEAFF.

V usage is TRBV7-8 and J usage is TRBJ2-7, with TRBD1 identical over 11 bases. Germline V gene lookup returns CDR1 SGHVS and CDR2 FQNEAQ. The CDR3 loop spans 15 amino acids. V lost 5 bases, J lost 5 bases, and 8 bases stayed unmatched. CDR3 nucleotide sequence: TGTGCCAGCAGCCGCACTGGACAGGGGGCAAACGAGCAGTACTTC. Translation gives CASSRTGQGANEQYF.

This clone was observed once. The chain employs TRBV5-1 and TRBJ1-2; 7 bases fit TRBD1. Per germline, CDR1 SGHRS and CDR2 YFSETQ. The CDR3 extends over 15 amino acids. Germline trimming cut 5 bases from V and 5 bases from J; bases unmatched to any gene: 12. CDR3 region: CASSFDGTDSYGYTF. In DNA, the CDR3 is TGCGCCAGCAGTTTCGATGGGACAGATTCTTATGGCTACACCTTC. Variable domain in full (rest from reference TRBV5-1 and TRBJ1-2): KAGVTQTPRYLIKTRGQQVTLSCSPISGHRSVSWYQQTPGQGLQFLFEYFSETQRNKGNFPGRFSGRQFSNSRSEMNVSTLELGDSALYLCASSFDGTDSYGYTFGSGTRLTVV.

The V call is TRBV11-2, the J call TRBJ1-2; 12 positions match TRBD1. V trimming: 4 bases; J trimming: 4 bases; junction bases outside the gene matches: 4. Germline CDR1 reads SGHAT; CDR2 reads FQNNGV. The CDR3 loop spans 15 amino acids. The DNA of the CDR3 is TGTGCCAGCAGCTCGGGACAGGGGGCTTCCTATGGCTACACCTTC. Translated, it gives CASSSGQGASYGYTF.

This clone is a singleton in its sample. The genes are TRBV5-1 and TRBJ1-6; D uncertain. CDR1 and CDR2 (germline): SGHRS, YFSETQ. The V end lost 6 bases, the J end lost 13 bases, and 20 bases lay between the germline ends. The CDR3 has 14 residues. The CDR3: CASTRMEVTLPLHF. The CDR3, as DNA: TGCGCCAGCACCCGCATGGAGGTCACGCTCCCCCTCCACTTT.

The gene calls are TRBV6-5 and TRBJ1-6; weak D call: TRBD1 (5 bases). V gave up 5 bases and J gave up 9 bases, with 11 bases separating them. Germline lookup yields CDR1 MNHEY and CDR2 SVGAGI. The CDR3 runs to 13 residues. This CDR3 reads CASSLGHSSPLHF. CDR3 in DNA: TGTGCCAGCAGTCTCGGACACTCTTCACCCCTCCACTTT.

The chain is built from TRBV2 and TRBJ2-2; the D gene is possibly TRBD1 (6 bases). The germline V gene has CDR1 SNHLY and CDR2 FYNNEI. Trimming cost V 5 bases and J 0 bases, with 10 bases left between them. This CDR3 is built from 15 residues. The CDR3, as DNA: TGTGCCAGCAGTTCGGACAGAGCGAACACCGGGGAGCTGTTTTTT. Translation gives CASSSDRANTGELFF.

The chain recombines TRBV30 with TRBJ1-5; D is ambiguous. Trimming took off 0 bases at V and 3 bases at J, with 9 bases between the two ends. Germline CDR1 reads GTSNPN; CDR2 reads SVGIG (reference sequence). The CDR3 covers 14 residues. CDR3 loop: CAWSVRGINQPQHF. The DNA of the CDR3 is TGTGCCTGGAGTGTACGCGGGATCAATCAGCCCCAGCATTTT.